This entry is about one T cell receptor beta chain. This record comes from a study of CD8 T cells in Susac syndrome. Random hexamers served to reverse transcribe roughly 0.45 to 1 ug RNA. MiXCR, applied by TCRdb to the immunoSEQ multiplex PCR reads, yields one record per CDR3 protein. The sample holds under 150,000 distinct CDR3 sequences, roughly 94% seen once. CDR1 is SGHRS, CDR2 YFSETQ, per germline. This CDR3 has 16 residues. Trimming took off 0 bases at V and 9 bases at J, with 16 bases between the two ends. Sequenced material: CD4+ T cells from PBMCs. The receptor comes from a human donor with Susac syndrome. The chain recombines TRBV5-1 with TRBJ1-6, with D possibly being TRBD1 (5 bases). CDR3 in amino acids: CASSLAGQGGGSPLHF. The CDR3 DNA sequence: TGCGCCAGCAGCTTGGCCGGCCAGGGTGGAGGTTCACCCCTCCACTTT.